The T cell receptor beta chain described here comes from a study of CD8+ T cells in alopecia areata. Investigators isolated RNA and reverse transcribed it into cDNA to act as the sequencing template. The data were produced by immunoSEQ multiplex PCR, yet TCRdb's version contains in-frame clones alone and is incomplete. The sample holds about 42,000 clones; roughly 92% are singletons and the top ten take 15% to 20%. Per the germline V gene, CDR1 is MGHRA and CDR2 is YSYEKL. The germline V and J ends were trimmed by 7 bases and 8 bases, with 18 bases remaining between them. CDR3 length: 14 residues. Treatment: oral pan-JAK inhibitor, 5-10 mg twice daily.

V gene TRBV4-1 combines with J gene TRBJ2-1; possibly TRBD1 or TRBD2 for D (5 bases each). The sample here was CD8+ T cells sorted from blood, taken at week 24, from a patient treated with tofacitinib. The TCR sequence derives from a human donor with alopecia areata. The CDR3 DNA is TGCGCCAGCAAGTGGGCACTCAGGGACGATGAGCAGTTCTTC. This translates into CASKWALRDDEQFF.